This TCR beta chain was found in a study of blood T cells in healthy people across ages. Every sample yielded at least 6.5 million isolated PBMCs. The CDR3 sequence is 14 residues long. J gave up 10 bases and V 4 bases, and 7 bases lay outside the gene matches. Germline V gene lookup returns CDR1 MGHDK and CDR2 SYGVNS. With a J-beta primer mix and a sample-barcoded 5' primer, a second PCR ran 7 to 11 cycles. No fewer than 2.5 million CDR3-containing paired-end reads came from each sample. TCRdb re-called the 5' RACE reads through MiXCR, storing one row per CDR3 protein. The table lists some 800,000 distinct CDR3 sequences, around 42% of them singletons.

This sequence was found in a man aged 60 to 69 in good health. The chain links TRBV25-1 to TRBJ1-4; 9 positions match TRBD1. Sequenced sample: blood. CDR3: CASSVDRGSGKLFF. The CDR3 coding sequence is TGTGCCAGCAGTGTGGACAGGGGATCCGGAAAACTGTTTTTT.